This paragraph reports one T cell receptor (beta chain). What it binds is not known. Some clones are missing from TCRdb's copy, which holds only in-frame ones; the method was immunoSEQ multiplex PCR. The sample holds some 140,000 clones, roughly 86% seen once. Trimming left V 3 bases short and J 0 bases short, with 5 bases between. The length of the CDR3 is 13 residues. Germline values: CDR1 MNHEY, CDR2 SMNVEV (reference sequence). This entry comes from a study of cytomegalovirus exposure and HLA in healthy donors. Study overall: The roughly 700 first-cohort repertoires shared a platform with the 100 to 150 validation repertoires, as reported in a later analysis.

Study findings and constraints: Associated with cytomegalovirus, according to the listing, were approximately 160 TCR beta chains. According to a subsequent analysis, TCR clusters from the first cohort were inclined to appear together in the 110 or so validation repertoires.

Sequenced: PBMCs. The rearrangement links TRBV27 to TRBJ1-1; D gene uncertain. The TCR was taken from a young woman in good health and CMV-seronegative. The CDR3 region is CASSFQVNTEAFF. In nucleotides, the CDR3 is TGTGCCAGCAGTTTTCAGGTGAACACTGAAGCTTTCTTT.